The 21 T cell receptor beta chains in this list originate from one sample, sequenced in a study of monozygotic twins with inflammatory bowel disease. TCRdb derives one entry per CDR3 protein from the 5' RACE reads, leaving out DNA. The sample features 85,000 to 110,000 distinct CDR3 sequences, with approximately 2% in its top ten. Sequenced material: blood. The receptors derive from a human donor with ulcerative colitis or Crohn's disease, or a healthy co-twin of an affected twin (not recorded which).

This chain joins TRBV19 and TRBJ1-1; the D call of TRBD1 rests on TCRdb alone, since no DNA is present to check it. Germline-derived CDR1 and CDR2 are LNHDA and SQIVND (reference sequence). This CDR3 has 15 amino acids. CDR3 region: CASSTPQGRGTEAFF.

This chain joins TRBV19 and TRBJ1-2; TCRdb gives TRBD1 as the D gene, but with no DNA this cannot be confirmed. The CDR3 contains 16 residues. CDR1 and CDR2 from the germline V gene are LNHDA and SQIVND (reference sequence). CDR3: CASLQTGTANLYGYTF.

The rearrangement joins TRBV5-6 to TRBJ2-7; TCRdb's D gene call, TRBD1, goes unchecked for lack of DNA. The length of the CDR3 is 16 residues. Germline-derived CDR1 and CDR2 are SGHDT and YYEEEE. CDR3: CASSLGPTGSSYEQYF.

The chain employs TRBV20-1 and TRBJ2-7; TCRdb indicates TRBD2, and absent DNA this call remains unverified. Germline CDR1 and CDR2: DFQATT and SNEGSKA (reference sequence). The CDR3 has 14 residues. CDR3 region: CSASGVAGVYEQYF.

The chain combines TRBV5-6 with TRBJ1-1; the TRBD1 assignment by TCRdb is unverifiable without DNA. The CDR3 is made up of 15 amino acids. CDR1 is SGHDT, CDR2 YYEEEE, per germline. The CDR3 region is CASSLRGAKNTEAFF.

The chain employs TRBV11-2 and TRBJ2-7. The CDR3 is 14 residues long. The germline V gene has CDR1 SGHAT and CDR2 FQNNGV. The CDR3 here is CASSLDPGAYEQYF.

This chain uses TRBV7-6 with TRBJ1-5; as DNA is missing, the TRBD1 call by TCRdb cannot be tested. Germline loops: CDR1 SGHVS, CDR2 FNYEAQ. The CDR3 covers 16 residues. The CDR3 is CASSSGTGANNQPQHF.

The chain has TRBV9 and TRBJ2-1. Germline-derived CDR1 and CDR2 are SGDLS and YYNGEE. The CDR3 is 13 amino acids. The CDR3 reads CASSVDANNEQFF.

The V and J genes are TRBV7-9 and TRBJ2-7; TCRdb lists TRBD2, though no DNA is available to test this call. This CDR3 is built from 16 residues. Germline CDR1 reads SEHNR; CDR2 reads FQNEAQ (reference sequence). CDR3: CASSRYEGIGSYEQYF.

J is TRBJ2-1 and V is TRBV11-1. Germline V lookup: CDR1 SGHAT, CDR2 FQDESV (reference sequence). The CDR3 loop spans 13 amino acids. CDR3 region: CASSGRVNNEQFF. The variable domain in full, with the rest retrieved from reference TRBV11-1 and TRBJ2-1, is EAEVAQSPRYKITEKSQAVAFWCDPISGHATLYWYRQILGQGPELLVQFQDESVVDDSQLPKDRFSAERLKGVDSTLKIQPAELGDSAMYLCASSGRVNNEQFFGPGTRLTVL.

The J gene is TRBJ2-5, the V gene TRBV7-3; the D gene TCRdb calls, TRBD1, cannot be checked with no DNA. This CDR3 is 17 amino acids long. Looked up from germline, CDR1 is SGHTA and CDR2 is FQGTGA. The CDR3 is CASSLTPMGQGMETQYF.

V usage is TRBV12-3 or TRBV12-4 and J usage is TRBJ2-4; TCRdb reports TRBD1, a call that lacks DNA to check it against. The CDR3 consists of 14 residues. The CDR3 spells CASRGQGAKNIQYF.

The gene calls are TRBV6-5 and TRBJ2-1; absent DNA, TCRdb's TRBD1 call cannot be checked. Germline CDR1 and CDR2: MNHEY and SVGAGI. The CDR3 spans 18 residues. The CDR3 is CASSSPSGTGLSYNEQFF.

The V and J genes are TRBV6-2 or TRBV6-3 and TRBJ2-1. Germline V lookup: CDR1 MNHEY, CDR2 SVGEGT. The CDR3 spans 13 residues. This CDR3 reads CASSLPSHNEQFF.

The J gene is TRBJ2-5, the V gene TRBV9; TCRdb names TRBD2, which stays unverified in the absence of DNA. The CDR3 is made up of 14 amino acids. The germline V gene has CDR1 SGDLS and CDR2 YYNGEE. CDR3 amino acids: CASSVGGGSETQYF.

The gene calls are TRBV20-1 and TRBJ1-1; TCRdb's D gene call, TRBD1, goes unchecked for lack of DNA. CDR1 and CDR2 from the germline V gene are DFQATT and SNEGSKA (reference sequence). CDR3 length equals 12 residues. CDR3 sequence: CSARTANTEAFF.

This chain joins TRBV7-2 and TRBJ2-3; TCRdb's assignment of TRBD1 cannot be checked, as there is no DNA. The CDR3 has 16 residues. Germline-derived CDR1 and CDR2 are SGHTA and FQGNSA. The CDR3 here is CASSLAGRGLSDTQYF.

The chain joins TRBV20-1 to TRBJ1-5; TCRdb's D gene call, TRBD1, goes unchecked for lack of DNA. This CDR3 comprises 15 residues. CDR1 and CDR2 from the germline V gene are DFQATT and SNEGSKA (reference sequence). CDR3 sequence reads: CSATSDRGDNQPQHF.

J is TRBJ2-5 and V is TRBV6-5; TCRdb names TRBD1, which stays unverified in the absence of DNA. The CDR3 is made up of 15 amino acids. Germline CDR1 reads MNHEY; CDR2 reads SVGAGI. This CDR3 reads CASSYEYRARETQYF.

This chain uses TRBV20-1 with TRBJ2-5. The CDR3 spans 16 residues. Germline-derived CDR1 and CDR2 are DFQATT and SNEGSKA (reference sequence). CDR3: CSARDQLAVIQETQYF.

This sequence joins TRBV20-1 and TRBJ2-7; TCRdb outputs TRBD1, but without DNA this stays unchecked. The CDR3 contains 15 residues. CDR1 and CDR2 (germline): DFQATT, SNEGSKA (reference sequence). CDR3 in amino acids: CSARYLGQGVAEQYF.